The 7 T cell receptor beta chains listed next were all sequenced from one sample in a study of blood T cell repertoires in COVID-19. Clones were read by immunoSEQ multiplex PCR, and TCRdb kept only the in-frame ones, dropping some. Among fewer than 250,000 clones listed, more than 75% were seen once. The specimen was peripheral blood. These receptor sequences come from a woman between 40 and 50 years old with acute or convalescent COVID-19.

This rearrangement joins TRBV2 to TRBJ1-5, with no clear D. The CDR3 has 13 residues. V was shortened by 4 bases and J by 0 bases, with 4 bases between the two germline ends. The germline gives CDR1 SNHLY, CDR2 FYNNEI. The CDR3 here is CASSVLSNQPQHF. The CDR3 DNA reads as TGTGCCAGCAGTGTTCTTAGCAATCAGCCCCAGCATTTT.

This chain joins TRBV27 and TRBJ1-1; 9 bases fit TRBD1. The CDR3 covers 12 residues. The germline CDR1 and CDR2 sequences are MNHEY and SMNVEV (reference sequence). Trimming took 5 bases from V and 10 from J; bases not matched to a gene: 5. The CDR3 DNA follows: TGTGCCAGCAGTACCAAGACAGGGGGAGCTTTCTTT. This translates into CASSTKTGGAFF.

The V and J genes are TRBV6-5 and TRBJ1-1, with TRBD1 matching 7 bases. The CDR3 consists of 14 residues. V lost 6 bases, J lost 4 bases, and 8 bases stayed unmatched. In germline, CDR1 is MNHEY, CDR2 SVGAGI. The CDR3 DNA sequence: TGTGCCAGCAGCAGACAGGGTGCAAGCACTGAAGCTTTCTTT. Translation gives CASSRQGASTEAFF.

CDR3 residues: CASSLRQGTASYEQYF. Here the CDR3 DNA reads TGTGCCAGCAGCCTCCGACAGGGGACCGCTTCCTACGAGCAGTACTTC. This rearrangement joins TRBV5-6 to TRBJ2-7; 8 bases are a match to TRBD1. CDR1 and CDR2 from the germline V gene are SGHDT and YYEEEE. The CDR3 runs to 16 residues. V dropped 4 bases and J dropped 1; count of bases not matched to a gene: 10. Together with reference TRBV5-6 and TRBJ2-7, the CDR3 gives the full variable domain: DAGVTQSPTHLIKTRGQQVTLRCSPKSGHDTVSWYQQALGQGPQFIFQYYEEEERQRGNFPDRFSGHQFPNYSSELNVNALLLGDSALYLCASSLRQGTASYEQYFGPGTRLTVT.

V gene TRBV9 combines with J gene TRBJ2-1; 7 bases are shared with TRBD1. The V and J ends lost 4 bases and 1 base, in that order; junction bases with no gene match: 8. Germline V gives CDR1 SGDLS, CDR2 YYNGEE. The CDR3 has 16 residues. The CDR3 bases are TGTGCCAGCAGCCGGACAGGAACCCAATCCTACAATGAGCAGTTCTTC. This sequence encodes CASSRTGTQSYNEQFF. Drawing the rest from reference TRBV9 and TRBJ2-1, the complete variable domain is DSGVTQTPKHLITATGQRVTLRCSPRSGDLSVYWYQQSLDQGLQFLIQYYNGEERAKGNILERFSAQQFPDLHSELNLSSLELGDSALYFCASSRTGTQSYNEQFFGPGTRLTVL.

V usage is TRBV6-4 and J usage is TRBJ2-2, with D uncertain. The CDR3 spans 12 residues. Trimming took 6 bases from V and 2 from J, leaving 4 bases between them. CDR1 MRHNA and CDR2 SNTAGT come from the germline V gene. CDR3 sequence (DNA): TGTGCCAGCAGACAAAACACCGGGGAGCTGTTTTTT. Amino acids: CASRQNTGELFF.

Written as DNA, the CDR3 is TGTGCCAGTGGCGGGACTTCAACTAATGAAAAACTGTTTTTT. This translates into CASGGTSTNEKLFF. This rearrangement joins TRBV19 to TRBJ1-4; the D gene is possibly TRBD1 (5 bases). The CDR3 runs to 14 residues. The germline V gene encodes CDR1 LNHDA and CDR2 SQIVND (reference sequence). Trimming left V 8 bases short and J 0 bases short, with 10 bases between. Full variable domain (remainder filled in from reference TRBV19 and TRBJ1-4): DGGITQSPKYLFRKEGQNVTLSCEQNLNHDAMYWYRQDPGQGLRLIYYSQIVNDFQKGDIAEGYSVSREKKESFPLTVTSAQKNPTAFYLCASGGTSTNEKLFFGSGTQLSVL.